One sample yielded the 28 T cell receptor beta chains listed below, sequenced in a study of blood T cells in healthy people across ages. Primed by a sample-barcoded 5' primer and a J-beta primer mix, a second PCR proceeded for 7 to 11 cycles. TCRdb called the 5' RACE reads again in MiXCR, with one record for every CDR3 protein. The table records 800,000 to 1,000,000 distinct CDR3 sequences, approximately 49% of them present only once. Sequencing input: blood. These receptors came from a man in his thirties or forties in good health.

The chain is built from TRBV6-5 and TRBJ2-3, with a weak D call TRBD1 (5 bases). The V gene's germline CDR1 is MNHEY and CDR2 SVGAGI. V gave up 5 bases and J gave up 4 bases, with 13 bases separating them. The CDR3 loop spans 14 amino acids. This CDR3 reads CASSLTGWADTQYF. In DNA, the CDR3 is TGTGCCAGCAGTCTAACAGGTTGGGCAGATACGCAGTATTTT.

The chain employs TRBV7-2 and TRBJ2-6; tentatively, D is TRBD2 (6 bases). Trimming removed 5 bases at V and 0 bases at J, with 11 bases between. Germline loops: CDR1 SGHTA, CDR2 FQGNSA. The CDR3 length is 16 residues. The CDR3 bases are TGTGCCAGCAGCCCCGGAGGGAACTCTGGGGCCAACGTCCTGACTTTC. Translated, it gives CASSPGGNSGANVLTF.

V gene TRBV4-1 combines with J gene TRBJ2-1, with D possibly being TRBD2 (6 bases). The CDR3 sequence is 13 residues long. Germline CDR1 is MGHRA and CDR2 is YSYEKL. The V and J ends lost 4 bases and 15 bases respectively, with 19 bases between them. As DNA, the CDR3 is TGCGCCAGCAGCCGCAACCGGGACTCCTCTCCGTTCTTC. It codes for CASSRNRDSSPFF.

Concerning this clonotype: One end of the junction varies from germline; a read error may be responsible. In nucleotides, the CDR3 is TGTGCTAGCAGCTCCGGACCCGGCTCCTACGAGCAGTACTTC. This encodes CASSSGPGSYEQYF. The chain employs TRBV7-7 and TRBJ2-7; no reliable D call. Germline V CDR1 and CDR2: SSHAT, FNYEAQ (reference sequence). The CDR3 totals 14 residues.

The rearrangement uses TRBV12-3 or TRBV12-4 and TRBJ2-1; no clear D gene. The CDR3 totals 15 residues. Trimming removed 5 bases from V and 0 bases from J, with 11 bases in between. The CDR3, as DNA: TGTGCCAGCAGTGTCTATCGGAGCTCCTACAATGAGCAGTTCTTC. This codes for CASSVYRSSYNEQFF.

V is TRBV7-2 and J is TRBJ2-7, with D perhaps matching TRBD2 (6 bases). Trimming cost V 5 bases and J 0 bases, with 14 bases left between them. The CDR3 is 15 residues long. CDR1 and CDR2 from the germline V gene are SGHTA and FQGNSA. CDR3 nucleotides: TGTGCCAGCAGCACCGCGGGAAGCGGCTCCTACGAGCAGTACTTC. This codes for CASSTAGSGSYEQYF.

This clonotype was counted at least ten times. This chain connects TRBV20-1 to TRBJ2-1; 9 positions match TRBD2. CDR3 length equals 15 residues. Germline CDR1 is DFQATT and CDR2 is SNEGSKA (reference sequence). The CDR3 region is CSVASGVYVGNEQFF. The CDR3 DNA reads TGCAGCGTCGCTAGCGGGGTGTATGTGGGGAATGAGCAGTTCTTC.

This chain links TRBV15 with TRBJ1-2; TRBD1 matches at 8 bases. V dropped 4 bases and J dropped 1; count of bases not matched to a gene: 5. The CDR3 has 15 amino acids. Germline CDR1 reads LNHNV; CDR2 reads YYDKDF (reference sequence). The CDR3 nucleotides read TGTGCCACCAGCACAACAGGGGGGCTTAACTATGGCTACACCTTC. It yields the protein CATSTTGGLNYGYTF.

In nucleotides, the CDR3 is TGCGCCAGCAGCTTGACCAGGTCTAACACTGAAGCTTTCTTT. It codes for CASSLTRSNTEAFF. The chain carries TRBV5-1 and TRBJ1-1; D not resolved. The CDR3 covers 14 residues. Trimming took off 1 base at V and 2 bases at J, with 9 bases between the two ends. Germline loops: CDR1 SGHRS, CDR2 YFSETQ. The full variable domain, with the rest looked up from reference TRBV5-1 and TRBJ1-1, is KAGVTQTPRYLIKTRGQQVTLSCSPISGHRSVSWYQQTPGQGLQFLFEYFSETQRNKGNFPGRFSGRQFSNSRSEMNVSTLELGDSALYLCASSLTRSNTEAFFGQGTRLTVV.

V is TRBV7-2 and J is TRBJ2-4; TRBD1 matches at 7 bases. The V gene's germline CDR1 is SGHTA and CDR2 FQGNSA. The V gene end was trimmed by 8 bases and the J gene end by 1 base; junction bases not matched to a gene: 8. This CDR3 contains 15 residues. The CDR3 protein is CASGTTGEAKNIQYF. CDR3 nucleotide sequence: TGTGCCAGCGGGACCACAGGGGAGGCCAAAAACATTCAGTACTTC.

This chain uses TRBV2 with TRBJ1-2; D not resolved. Trimming shortened V by 1 base and J by 4 bases, and 10 bases separated the two germline ends. The CDR3 is 14 residues long. Germline CDR1 is SNHLY and CDR2 is FYNNEI. DNA for the CDR3: TGTGCCAGCAGTGAAGTCGTAGGTATCTATGGCTACACCTTC. As protein: CASSEVVGIYGYTF.

This clonotype appeared a few times. DNA for the CDR3: TGCGCCAGCAGGACGACAGGGGGCTTTGGCTACACCTTC. This gives the protein CASRTTGGFGYTF. The J gene is TRBJ1-2, the V gene TRBV4-1; TRBD1 aligns across 10 bases. With V trimmed by 6 bases and J by 7 bases, 5 bases remained unmatched. Per germline, CDR1 MGHRA and CDR2 YSYEKL. This CDR3 has 13 amino acids.

This sequence joins TRBV10-3 and TRBJ2-2; either TRBD1 or TRBD2 may supply D (5 bases each). The V gene's germline CDR1 is ENHRY and CDR2 SYGVKD. This CDR3 is 14 amino acids long. The germline V and J ends were trimmed by 6 bases and 1 base, with 9 bases remaining between them. The CDR3: CAIRGDRNTGELFF. The CDR3 DNA reads TGTGCCATCAGGGGGGACCGGAACACCGGGGAGCTGTTTTTT.

This clonotype was observed once. This rearrangement joins TRBV4-2 to TRBJ2-7; 7 bases map to TRBD2. The trim removed 0 bases at V and 12 bases at J, leaving 11 bases unmatched. The germline CDR1 and CDR2 sequences are LGHNA and YNFKEQ. The CDR3 totals 14 residues. The chain's CDR3 is CASSQDIVGGFRYF. The CDR3 DNA reads as TGTGCCAGCAGCCAAGATATAGTGGGGGGGTTTCGGTACTTC.

V gene TRBV28 combines with J gene TRBJ2-7; 7 positions agree with TRBD1. Germline CDR1 is MDHEN and CDR2 is SYDVKM. The V gene end was trimmed by 5 bases and the J gene end by 2 bases; junction bases not matched to a gene: 9. This CDR3 is built from 15 residues. The CDR3 DNA follows: TGTGCCAGCAGTCCCCGTGGACAGGCCCCCTACGAGCAGTACTTC. Amino acids: CASSPRGQAPYEQYF.

Only a few counts were recorded for this clonotype. This chain links TRBV29-1 with TRBJ2-7; the match to TRBD1 covers 9 bases. Losses at the gene ends were 3 bases for V and 3 bases for J; bases not matched to a gene: 3. CDR3 length equals 13 residues. Germline V lookup: CDR1 SQVTM, CDR2 ANQGSEA. The CDR3 spells CSVDTGQGYEQYF. DNA for the CDR3: TGCAGCGTTGATACGGGACAGGGCTACGAGCAGTACTTC.

This clonotype was observed a few times. The V and J genes are TRBV12-3 or TRBV12-4 and TRBJ2-2; D ambiguous. The CDR3 consists of 15 residues. V lost 4 bases and J 1 base, leaving 10 bases between the germline ends. The CDR3 loop is CASSSDGLNTGELFF. CDR3 sequence (DNA): TGTGCCAGCAGTTCGGACGGATTGAACACCGGGGAGCTGTTTTTT.

V gene TRBV4-1 combines with J gene TRBJ2-1; 12 nucleotides agree with TRBD2. Germline V gene data show CDR1 as MGHRA and CDR2 as YSYEKL. CDR3 length: 18 residues. Trimming cost V 1 base and J 3 bases; bases outside gene matches: 7. Here the CDR3 reads CASSQVWASGGGYNEQFF. For the CDR3, the DNA is TGCGCCAGCAGCCAAGTCTGGGCTAGCGGGGGGGGCTACAATGAGCAGTTCTTC.

The chain has TRBV12-3 or TRBV12-4 and TRBJ2-5; no definite D call. The DNA end lines up better with TRBJ2-7; the J call may be wrong. The CDR3 contains 14 residues. CDR3 sequence reads: CASSLLNGRDEQYF. CDR3 bases: TGTGCCAGCAGTTTATTGAACGGTAGAGACGAGCAGTACTTC.

This chain links TRBV11-1 with TRBJ2-5, with TRBD1 as a possible D gene (5 bases). The assigned J gene may be wrong: the sequence end matches TRBJ2-7 better. The CDR3 loop spans 13 amino acids. Germline loops: CDR1 SGHAT, CDR2 FQDESV (reference sequence). CDR3 coding DNA: TGTGCCAGCAGCATCGGACAAACATACGAGCAGTACTTC. Protein: CASSIGQTYEQYF.

The chain combines TRBV20-1 with TRBJ2-1; TRBD2 might be the D (6 bases). Per the germline V gene, CDR1 is DFQATT and CDR2 is SNEGSKA (reference sequence). The CDR3 length is 15 residues. V lost 5 bases, J lost 0 bases, and 14 bases lay in between. The chain's CDR3 is CSAPSRGSSYNEQFF. The CDR3, as DNA: TGCAGTGCTCCCTCCCGGGGGAGCTCCTACAATGAGCAGTTCTTC.

The CDR3 DNA sequence: TGTGCCACGGACAGGGTCGGGTACAATGAGCAGTTCTTC. Its protein is CATDRVGYNEQFF. The rearrangement links TRBV30 to TRBJ2-1, with TRBD1 matching over 8 bases. The CDR3 length is 13 residues. CDR1 GTSNPN and CDR2 SVGIG come from the germline V gene (reference sequence). V lost 8 bases to trimming and J lost 4 bases; unmatched junction nucleotides: 7.

The rearrangement joins TRBV9 to TRBJ2-7; a possible D gene is TRBD2 (6 bases). V shed 4 bases and J shed 4 bases, with 15 bases lying between them. CDR1 and CDR2 (germline): SGDLS, YYNGEE. This CDR3 has 14 amino acids. In DNA, the CDR3 is TGTGCCAGCAGCCGTCCGAGACTAGGGTACGAGCAGTACTTC. This gives the protein CASSRPRLGYEQYF.

This clonotype was seen ten or more times. The rearrangement links TRBV27 to TRBJ2-5, with 7 bases that match TRBD2. V gave up 0 bases and J gave up 5 bases; unmatched junction bases: 3. The CDR3 is made up of 14 amino acids. Germline V gene data show CDR1 as MNHEY and CDR2 as SMNVEV (reference sequence). As DNA, the CDR3 is TGTGCCAGCAGTTTATCAGCGGGGTGGGAGACCCAGTACTTC. This translates into CASSLSAGWETQYF.

V gene TRBV5-5 combines with J gene TRBJ1-5, with D possibly being TRBD1 (6 bases). The CDR3 totals 17 residues. The ends were cut back, 1 base at V and 0 bases at J, with 14 bases in the middle. Germline lookup yields CDR1 SGHKS and CDR2 YYEKEE (reference sequence). The CDR3 DNA reads TGTGCCAGCAGCTTGTACCAGGGGTTGGTTAGCAATCAGCCCCAGCATTTT. It specifies CASSLYQGLVSNQPQHF.

The gene calls are TRBV6-5 and TRBJ2-4; 7 bases align to TRBD1. The DNA end is a closer match to TRBJ2-5, so the J assignment may be wrong. The germline CDR1 and CDR2 sequences are MNHEY and SVGAGI. CDR3 length equals 15 residues. The CDR3 DNA follows: TGTGCCAGCAGTAAAGGGGGCGCAATTCAAGAGACCCAGTACTTC. It codes for CASSKGGAIQETQYF.

The chain links TRBV7-8 to TRBJ2-1, with a tentative D call TRBD2 (5 bases). Per the germline V gene, CDR1 is SGHVS and CDR2 is FQNEAQ. Trimming pared 1 base from V and 6 bases from J, leaving 10 bases between. The CDR3 totals 14 residues. Here the CDR3 reads CASSLGGGLNEQFF. CDR3 coding DNA: TGTGCCAGCAGCTTAGGAGGCGGACTCAATGAGCAGTTCTTC.

The V gene is TRBV6-2 or TRBV6-3, the J gene TRBJ1-4; TRBD1 aligns across 9 bases. The CDR3 extends over 14 amino acids. Germline lookup yields CDR1 MNHEY and CDR2 SVGEGT. V lost 4 bases and J lost 11; bases outside the gene matches: 8. The CDR3: CASSWDRVVRKLFF. The CDR3 DNA follows: TGTGCCAGCAGTTGGGACAGGGTGGTCAGGAAACTGTTTTTT.